This entry lists 14 T cell receptor beta chains sequenced from one sample in a study of blood T cell repertoires in COVID-19. Sequencing used immunoSEQ multiplex PCR; TCRdb keeps in-frame clones, though not all of them. The table has about 270,000 clones, under 90% seen once. Sequencing was carried out using peripheral blood. These receptors were collected from a woman aged 55-70 years with active or convalescent COVID-19.

The genes are TRBV7-9 and TRBJ2-1; 9 bases are a match to TRBD1. V shed 2 bases and J 7 bases; nucleotides not matched to a gene: 3. Germline V gene data show CDR1 as SEHNR and CDR2 as FQNEAQ (reference sequence). The CDR3 contains 14 residues. Here the CDR3 reads CASSLRDRDNEQFF. CDR3 nucleotides: TGTGCCAGCAGCTTACGGGACAGGGATAATGAGCAGTTCTTC.

J is TRBJ2-3 and V is TRBV12-5, with D maybe TRBD1 (5 bases). The germline CDR1 and CDR2 sequences are LGHNT and FRNRAP. The germline V and J ends were trimmed by 3 bases and 4 bases, with 17 bases remaining between them. CDR3 length: 16 amino acids. Written as DNA, the CDR3 is TGTGCTAGTGGTTTTAGGGGCGCTAGAACCTCAGATACGCAGTATTTT. It specifies CASGFRGARTSDTQYF.

In this sample, this clone turned up a few times. This chain joins TRBV4-1 and TRBJ2-7; TRBD2 aligns across 7 bases. The CDR3 is 15 residues long. Per the germline V gene, CDR1 is MGHRA and CDR2 is YSYEKL. The trim removed 4 bases at V and 4 bases at J, leaving 10 bases unmatched. The DNA of the CDR3 is TGCGCCAGCAGCCTGACGACGGGGCGGGGGTACGAGCAGTACTTC. This gives the protein CASSLTTGRGYEQYF.

This chain joins TRBV7-3 and TRBJ1-6; D call uncertain. This CDR3 is built from 14 residues. Germline CDR1 and CDR2: SGHTA and FQGTGA. V lost 1 base to trimming and J lost 5 bases, with 6 bases between them. CDR3 DNA sequence: TGTGCCAGCAGCTTAAACAGAAATAATTCACCCCTCCACTTT. Translation: CASSLNRNNSPLHF.

The chain has TRBV18 and TRBJ1-5, with 7 bases fitting TRBD1. This CDR3 spans 14 amino acids. CDR1 is KGHSH, CDR2 LQKENI, per germline. V was pared by 4 bases and J by 4 bases, with 4 bases of the junction left unmatched. CDR3 nucleotides: TGTGCCAGCTCACTCCGACAGGGTAATCAGCCCCAGCATTTT. Amino acids: CASSLRQGNQPQHF. Full variable domain (missing parts from reference TRBV18 and TRBJ1-5): NAGVMQNPRHLVRRRGQEARLRCSPMKGHSHVYWYRQLPEEGLKFMVYLQKENIIDESGMPKERFSAEFPKEGPSILRIQQVVRGDSAAYFCASSLRQGNQPQHFGDGTRLSIL.

The chain uses TRBV7-9 and TRBJ2-7; D unresolved. The CDR3 sequence is 15 residues long. V lost 1 base and J lost 0, with 10 bases in between. Per germline, CDR1 SEHNR and CDR2 FQNEAQ (reference sequence). As DNA, the CDR3 is TGTGCCAGCAGCTTAGGTGGAGCGAGCTCCTACGAGCAGTACTTC. Encoded protein: CASSLGGASSYEQYF.

This clone has only a few counts. The V gene is TRBV27, the J gene TRBJ2-1; D might be TRBD1 (6 bases). V was shortened by 6 bases and J by 7 bases, with 16 bases between the two germline ends. CDR1 is MNHEY and CDR2 is SMNVEV in the germline V gene (reference sequence). This CDR3 region has 14 residues. The CDR3 bases are TGTGCCAGCAGGACACAGGGTTTCCTTAATGAGCAGTTCTTC. Protein: CASRTQGFLNEQFF.

The chain carries TRBV6-4 and TRBJ2-3; 7 bases are a match to TRBD1. CDR3 length: 13 residues. Per the germline V gene, CDR1 is MRHNA and CDR2 is SNTAGT. The V gene end was trimmed by 6 bases and the J gene end by 1 base; junction bases not matched to a gene: 1. The CDR3: CASRQGRTDTQYF. The CDR3 region has the DNA TGTGCCAGCAGACAGGGGCGCACAGATACGCAGTATTTT.

The rearrangement links TRBV10-3 to TRBJ1-2, with D possibly TRBD1 on 6 matching bases. The V end was cut by 5 bases, the J end by 4 bases, with 14 bases between. The CDR3 sequence is 14 residues long. Looked up from germline, CDR1 is ENHRY and CDR2 is SYGVKD. CDR3 nucleotides: TGTGCCATCAGTCAACAGGGAAACCTCTATGGCTACACCTTC. This encodes CAISQQGNLYGYTF.

The chain joins TRBV28 to TRBJ2-7, with D tentatively TRBD1 (6 bases). V was trimmed by 5 bases and J by 0 bases, leaving 14 bases between them. The CDR3 spans 15 residues. Per germline, CDR1 MDHEN and CDR2 SYDVKM. The DNA for the CDR3 is TGTGCCAGCAGTCCACAGGGTCCAAGCTCCTACGAGCAGTACTTC. It specifies CASSPQGPSSYEQYF.

The CDR3 DNA reads TGTGCCAGCGGCGGGCAGCCACGGGCCGGGGAGCTGTTTTTT. Translation gives CASGGQPRAGELFF. This sequence joins TRBV6-6 and TRBJ2-2, with D perhaps matching TRBD2 (5 bases). Trimming took 8 bases from V and 6 from J, leaving 16 bases between them. The CDR3 is made up of 14 amino acids. The V gene's germline CDR1 is MNHNY and CDR2 SVGAGI (reference sequence).

The rearrangement links TRBV9 to TRBJ1-6; the D gene is possibly TRBD1 (5 bases). Trimming removed 0 bases at V and 8 bases at J, with 12 bases between. The CDR3 is 15 residues long. CDR1 SGDLS and CDR2 YYNGEE come from the germline V gene. CDR3 nucleotide sequence: TGTGCCAGCAGCGTAGGGGAGGGGCGCGATTCACCCCTCCACTTT. Translation: CASSVGEGRDSPLHF.

CDR3 protein: CASSPREGLLSSYNEQFF. The DNA of the CDR3 is TGTGCCAGCAGCCCCAGGGAGGGCCTACTCAGCTCCTACAATGAGCAGTTCTTC. The J gene is TRBJ2-1, the V gene TRBV9, with 7 bases aligning to TRBD2. In germline, CDR1 is SGDLS, CDR2 YYNGEE. The CDR3 is 18 amino acids. V was pared by 4 bases and J by 0 bases, with 13 bases of the junction left unmatched.

This chain uses TRBV7-9 with TRBJ1-1, with 7 bases fitting TRBD1. The length of the CDR3 is 11 residues. Trimming took 5 bases from V and 8 from J; bases not matched to a gene: 2. The V gene's germline CDR1 is SEHNR and CDR2 FQNEAQ (reference sequence). The CDR3 loop is CASSATGEAFF. Written as DNA, the CDR3 is TGTGCCAGCAGCGCGACAGGGGAAGCTTTCTTT.